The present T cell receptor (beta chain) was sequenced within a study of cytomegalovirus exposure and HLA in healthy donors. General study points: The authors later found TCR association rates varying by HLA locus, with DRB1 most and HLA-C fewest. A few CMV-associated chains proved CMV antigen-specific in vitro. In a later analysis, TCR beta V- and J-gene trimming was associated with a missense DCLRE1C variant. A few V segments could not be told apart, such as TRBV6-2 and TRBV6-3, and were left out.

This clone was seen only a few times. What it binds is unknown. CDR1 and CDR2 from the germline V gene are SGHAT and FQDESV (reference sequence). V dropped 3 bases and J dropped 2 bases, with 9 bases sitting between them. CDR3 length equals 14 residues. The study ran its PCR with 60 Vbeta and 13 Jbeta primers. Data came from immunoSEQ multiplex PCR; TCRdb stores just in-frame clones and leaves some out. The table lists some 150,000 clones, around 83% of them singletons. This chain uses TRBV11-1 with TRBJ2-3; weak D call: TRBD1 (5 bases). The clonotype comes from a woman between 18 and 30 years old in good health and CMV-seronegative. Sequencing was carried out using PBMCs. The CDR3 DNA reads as TGTGCCAGCAGCTTGGGGCCGTACACAGATACGCAGTATTTT. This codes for CASSLGPYTDTQYF.